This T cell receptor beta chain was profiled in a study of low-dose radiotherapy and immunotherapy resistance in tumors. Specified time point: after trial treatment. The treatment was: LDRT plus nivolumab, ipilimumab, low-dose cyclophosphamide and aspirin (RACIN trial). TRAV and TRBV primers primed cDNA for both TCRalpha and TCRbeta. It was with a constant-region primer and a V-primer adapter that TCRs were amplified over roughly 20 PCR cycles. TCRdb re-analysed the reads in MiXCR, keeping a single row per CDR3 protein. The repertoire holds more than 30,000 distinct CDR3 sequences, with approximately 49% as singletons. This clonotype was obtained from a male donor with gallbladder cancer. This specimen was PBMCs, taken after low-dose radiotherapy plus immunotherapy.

CDR3 nucleotides: TGTGCCAGCAGTTTCAGGGGAACCTATGGCTACACCTTC. It codes for CASSFRGTYGYTF. This chain links TRBV12-3 or TRBV12-4 with TRBJ1-2; D may be TRBD1 (6 bases). The CDR3 loop spans 13 amino acids. The V end was cut by 3 bases, the J end by 4 bases, with 9 bases between.